Listed below are T cell receptor beta chains from one sample, sequenced in a study of neurological immune-mediated disorders. TCRdb passed the 5' RACE reads through MiXCR, listing each CDR3 protein once. The sample carries 71,000 or so distinct CDR3 sequences, less than 5.5% recorded once. Material: PBMCs. These receptors all stem from a woman aged 25-40 years with multiple sclerosis. CDR3s include the opening cysteine and the closing phenylalanine or tryptophan. Fields, in order: V gene, clone size, D gene, J gene, CDR3 protein, CDR3 DNA. A D gene is named only where the DNA matches it firmly. Some rows have no size entry. The others give once, few or many, or a class for an expanded clone.

>TRBV20-1|-|TRBD2|TRBJ2-1
CSASRREWGEQFF
TGCAGTGCTAGTCGGCGGGAGTGGGGTGAGCAGTTCTTC
>TRBV5-6|few|-|TRBJ2-2
CASSLSGPGELFF
TGTGCCAGCAGCTTGTCCGGCCCCGGGGAGCTGTTTTTT
>TRBV5-1|many|TRBD2|TRBJ2-1
CASSFAGLAFEEQFF
TGCGCCAGCAGCTTTGCGGGACTAGCCTTTGAGGAGCAGTTCTTC
>TRBV5-1|-|TRBD1|TRBJ2-5
CASSLAAGGQETQYF
TGCGCCAGCAGCTTGGCCGCAGGGGGCCAAGAGACCCAGTACTTC
>TRBV7-6|few|-|TRBJ1-1
CASSFRGADTEAFF
TGTGCCAGCAGCTTTAGGGGTGCGGACACTGAAGCTTTCTTT
>TRBV11-2|-|TRBD2|TRBJ2-2
CASSSRLAGMRDTGELFF
TGTGCCAGCAGCTCCCGGCTAGCGGGAATGAGGGACACCGGGGAGCTGTTTTTT
>TRBV27|many|-|TRBJ2-1
CASSSLRNREQFF
TGTGCCAGCAGTTCCCTCAGGAACAGGGAGCAGTTCTTC
>TRBV3-1|many|-|TRBJ2-2
CASSQGGSGTYTGELFF
TGTGCCAGCAGCCAAGGGGGATCCGGGACCTACACCGGGGAGCTGTTTTTT
>TRBV7-9|many|TRBD2|TRBJ2-7
CASSWSGSTYEQYF
TGTGCCAGCAGCTGGAGCGGGAGTACCTACGAGCAGTACTTC
>TRBV5-1|many|-|TRBJ2-7
CATTADGTYEQYF
TGCGCCACCACCGCTGACGGTACCTACGAGCAGTACTTC
>TRBV20-1|many|-|TRBJ2-1
CSARDPKNSYNEQFF
TGCAGTGCTAGAGACCCGAAAAACTCCTACAATGAGCAGTTCTTC
>TRBV7-6|few|TRBD2|TRBJ2-4
CASSLDFSSGSGENIQYF
TGTGCCAGCAGCTTAGATTTTTCTAGCGGGAGTGGTGAAAACATTCAGTACTTC
>TRBV7-2|-|-|TRBJ2-4
CASSPNTVAKNIQYF
TGTGCCAGCAGCCCCAATACGGTAGCCAAAAACATTCAGTACTTC
>TRBV12-3/TRBV12-4|many|-|TRBJ2-1
CASSPGREEFF
TGTGCCAGCAGTCCCGGACGCGAGGAGTTCTTC
>TRBV5-4|many|TRBD1|TRBJ1-1
CASSFGTGAFEAFF
TGTGCCAGCAGCTTTGGGACAGGGGCCTTTGAAGCTTTCTTT
>TRBV15|many|-|TRBJ2-3
CATSPGRDTQYF
TGTGCCACCAGTCCGGGAAGGGATACGCAGTATTTT
>TRBV4-1|many|-|TRBJ2-2
CASSPTRYTGELFF
TGCGCCAGCAGCCCTACACGGTACACCGGGGAGCTGTTTTTT
>TRBV10-3|many|TRBD2|TRBJ2-2
CAIRTSANTGELFF
TGTGCCATCAGGACTAGCGCGAACACCGGGGAGCTGTTTTTT
>TRBV20-1|many|-|TRBJ2-1
CSARFSLYNEQFF
TGCAGTGCCAGGTTTAGTCTCTACAATGAGCAGTTCTTC
>TRBV5-1|many|-|TRBJ2-2
CASSFNGNVPGELFF
TGCGCCAGCAGCTTTAATGGGAACGTTCCCGGGGAGCTGTTTTTT
>TRBV10-3|many|-|TRBJ1-1
CAIRRTVNTEAFF
TGTGCCATCAGGAGGACAGTGAACACTGAAGCTTTCTTT
>TRBV27|many|-|TRBJ2-5
CASGGRETQYF
TGTGCCAGCGGGGGCCGGGAGACCCAGTACTTC
>TRBV7-9|many|-|TRBJ2-7
CASSPGEQYF
TGTGCCAGCAGCCCCGGGGAGCAGTACTTC
>TRBV15|many|TRBD1|TRBJ2-7
CATSRGQGLEEQYF
TGTGCCACCAGCAGGGGACAGGGTTTAGAGGAGCAGTACTTC
>TRBV5-1|many|-|TRBJ2-1
CASSTPWATYNEQFF
TGCGCCAGCAGCACCCCCTGGGCTACCTACAATGAGCAGTTCTTC
>TRBV3-1|many|-|TRBJ2-3
CASSQPASSFTDTQYF
TGTGCCAGCAGCCAACCAGCTAGCTCGTTCACAGATACGCAGTATTTT
>TRBV20-1|many|-|TRBJ2-7
CSAPRGESYEQYF
TGCAGTGCTCCACGGGGCGAATCCTACGAGCAGTACTTC
>TRBV12-3/TRBV12-4|many|-|TRBJ2-5
CASSADLGRLRQYF
TGTGCCAGCAGTGCAGACTTAGGCAGGCTTCGCCAGTACTTC
>TRBV20-1|many|-|TRBJ1-1
CSASPGGNTEAFF
TGCAGTGCTAGCCCCGGGGGGAACACTGAAGCTTTCTTT
>TRBV7-9|many|-|TRBJ1-5
CASSSRFTQGRRQPQHF
TGTGCCAGCAGCTCCAGATTTACACAGGGTAGAAGGCAGCCCCAGCATTTT
>TRBV20-1|many|-|TRBJ2-2
CSARGLQGSGELFF
TGCAGTGCTAGGGGATTACAGGGCTCCGGGGAGCTGTTTTTT
>TRBV11-3|-|TRBD2|TRBJ2-1
CASSPNGRRSYNEQFF
TGTGCCAGCAGCCCCAACGGGAGGCGTTCCTACAATGAGCAGTTCTTC
>TRBV5-1|few|-|TRBJ2-3
CASSFGQRVISTDTQYF
TGCGCCAGCAGCTTCGGACAGAGAGTTATTAGCACAGATACGCAGTATTTT
>TRBV20-1|many|-|TRBJ2-5
CSASRWGMPSTQYF
TGCAGTGCTAGTAGATGGGGTATGCCGTCAACCCAGTACTTC
>TRBV5-1|many|-|TRBJ1-1
CASSPGRPTEAFF
TGCGCCAGCAGCCCCGGACGGCCCACTGAAGCTTTCTTT
>TRBV9|many|-|TRBJ2-5
CASSVGGAIQETQYF
TGTGCCAGCAGCGTAGGGGGGGCGATCCAAGAGACCCAGTACTTC
>TRBV5-1|few|-|TRBJ2-5
CASSRGHGDGETQYF
TGCGCCAGCAGCCGGGGACACGGAGATGGAGAGACCCAGTACTTC
>TRBV20-1|many|TRBD1|TRBJ2-5
CSAIIRAGQGIEGETQYF
TGCAGTGCTATCATTCGAGCAGGACAGGGGATAGAGGGGGAGACCCAGTACTTC
>TRBV12-3/TRBV12-4|many|-|TRBJ1-3
CASSPTGFHTIYF
TGTGCCAGCAGCCCCACAGGTTTCCACACCATATATTTT
>TRBV28|many|TRBD1|TRBJ2-7
CASSFASLRQGVEQYF
TGTGCCAGCAGTTTTGCCTCCCTAAGACAGGGAGTGGAGCAGTACTTC
>TRBV7-3|many|-|TRBJ2-3
CASSFQRAPDTQYF
TGTGCCAGCAGCTTTCAACGGGCCCCAGATACGCAGTATTTT
>TRBV30|many|-|TRBJ2-2
CAWDLGNTGELFF
TGTGCCTGGGACCTAGGGAACACCGGGGAGCTGTTTTTT
>TRBV5-1|many|-|TRBJ1-1
CASSLGGSLNTEAFF
TGCGCCAGCAGCTTGGGAGGTAGCTTGAACACTGAAGCTTTCTTT
>TRBV29-1|-|-|TRBJ1-1
CSVTPSTPDTEAFF
TGCAGCGTCACCCCCAGTACCCCGGACACTGAAGCTTTCTTT
>TRBV20-1|many|TRBD1|TRBJ1-2
CSARRDSSSGYTF
TGCAGTGCTAGGAGGGACAGCTCTTCTGGCTACACCTTC
>TRBV14|many|-|TRBJ2-1
CASSSTPGHNEQFF
TGTGCCAGCAGCTCGACCCCGGGGCACAATGAGCAGTTCTTC
>TRBV5-1|-|TRBD2|TRBJ2-7
CASSISGSLNEQYF
TGCGCCAGCAGCATTAGCGGGAGCCTCAACGAGCAGTACTTC
>TRBV20-1|many|TRBD1|TRBJ1-5
CSARSEGADNQPQHF
TGCAGTGCTAGATCGGAGGGGGCGGACAATCAGCCCCAGCATTTT
>TRBV5-1|many|-|TRBJ1-1
CASSLRGGGTEAFF
TGCGCCAGCAGCTTGAGAGGGGGAGGGACTGAAGCTTTCTTT